The rows below give T cell receptor beta chains drawn from one sample of a study of blood T cell repertoires in COVID-19. Data came from immunoSEQ multiplex PCR; TCRdb stores just in-frame clones and leaves some out. The table records under 100,000 clones, more than 75% of them present only once. The sequencing input was peripheral blood. All receptors come from a man aged 40-49 years with acute or convalescent COVID-19. The conserved cysteine and the conserved F or W are not part of the CDR3 here.

CDR3: ASSEGALYGYT; length: 11; J: TRBJ1-2; V: TRBV2
CDR3: ASSQDQVHTEAF; length: 12; J: TRBJ1-1; V: TRBV4-3
CDR3: ASTTTGTNEQF; length: 11; J: TRBJ2-1; V: TRBV19
CDR3: ASSDTANTGELF; length: 12; J: TRBJ2-2; V: TRBV6-4
CDR3: ASVRGEWQPQH; length: 11; J: TRBJ1-5; V: TRBV6-6
CDR3: SVGHASSYEQY; length: 11; J: TRBJ2-7; V: TRBV29-1
CDR3: ASSHRDSDMNTEAF; length: 14; J: TRBJ1-1; V: TRBV5-1
CDR3: ASSVAGSGGEEQY; length: 13; J: TRBJ2-7; V: TRBV9
CDR3: ASSQEWGSTGVGDQY; length: 15; J: TRBJ2-5; V: TRBV14
CDR3: ASSLEPGEQF; length: 10; J: TRBJ2-1; V: TRBV11-2